A selection of T cell receptor beta chains follows, all from one sample in a study of tumor and adjacent non-tumor tissue in lung cancer. Using its own MiXCR run on the multiplex PCR reads, TCRdb lists one record per CDR3 protein. This sample has 70,000 to 90,000 distinct CDR3 sequences; 70% to 90% occur once, and the top ten carry around half. The sample consisted of distant non-tumor lung tissue. All receptors come from a man in his sixties with non-small cell lung cancer. CDR3s include the opening cysteine and the closing phenylalanine or tryptophan.

>TRBV11-2|TRBJ2-7
CASSRGRGALSYEQYF
>TRBV13|TRBJ2-2
CANSRSAGALFF
>TRBV11-3|TRBJ2-7
CASSPRRPYEYYF
>TRBV11-2|TRBJ2-1
CASSRVGGYKGQFF
>TRBV11-2|TRBJ1-1
CVSSFGQGNTEALF
>TRBV11-3|TRBJ2-3
CATSLGGARWYF
>TRBV11-2|TRBJ2-3
CASSYRAGGLEMQYF
>TRBV4-3|TRBJ1-1
CASSLKGVETEAFF
>TRBV11-2|TRBJ1-2
CASSLDRGYRYTF
>TRBV20-1|TRBJ2-3
CSAPGANTDTPYF
>TRBV20-1|TRBJ2-1
CSADTAGGPWNEQLF
>TRBV6-2/TRBV6-3|TRBJ1-1
CARSDGGGNTEDFF
>TRBV28|TRBJ2-1
CASRNLGGSSYNEQFF
>TRBV28|TRBJ2-3
CASNGKDRLAGGRDTQYF
>TRBV4-2|TRBJ1-2
CASSQEQRTDDYSF
>TRBV30|TRBJ2-7
CAWSVIGTGGSEQYF
>TRBV24-1|TRBJ2-1
CATSDPLGSSGFSRNELFF
>TRBV29-1|TRBJ2-3
CSLRQGGDMQYF
>TRBV18|TRBJ1-3
CDSSPLGPKTGNTIYF
>TRBV20-1|TRBJ2-7
CSASKRASGSLVAYELYF
>TRBV6-5|TRBJ2-5
CAGSGTGTAGVQYF
>TRBV11-3|TRBJ2-3
CASRPRTLRVTDTQYF
>TRBV6-5|TRBJ2-2
CASSLGFTVGAGELFF
>TRBV5-4|TRBJ1-2
CASSLGGNYVYTF
>TRBV4-2|TRBJ1-5
CASSQELGDSNRPQHF
>TRBV11-2|TRBJ1-1
CASSFPLGQHEPFF
>TRBV4-1|TRBJ1-2
CASCQYRGPNYGYTF
>TRBV6-5|-
CASSADPDTQHF
>TRBV6-6|TRBJ2-7
CASGIVVGSYEQYF
>TRBV5-4|TRBJ2-3
CASGSGRYTDAQYF
>TRBV28|TRBJ2-2
CASISSGTGVTGELFF
>TRBV7-9|TRBJ1-1
CVSSLAGTVNTEAFF
>TRBV4-2|TRBJ1-3
CASYQREGPLFGNTIYF
>TRBV14|TRBJ1-1
CASSQEGPKATEAFF
>TRBV11-2|TRBJ2-3
CASSFGAGPSTDTQYF
>TRBV20-1|TRBJ2-7
CSACAVTYEQYF
>TRBV20-1|TRBJ2-1
CSACSAGGPWNEQFF
>TRBV12-3/TRBV12-4|TRBJ2-6
CASIQGRSEANVLTF
>TRBV11-3|TRBJ2-1
CASNLGGTSIHNEQIF
>TRBV20-1|TRBJ2-7
CSVSCRVSYEQYF
>TRBV11-2|TRBJ2-5
CAGSSTVEEIQYF
>TRBV6-5|TRBJ1-4
CASSYSRGNEKLFF
>TRBV20-1|TRBJ2-5
CSARDRETSVGALPQYF
>TRBV5-6|TRBJ2-1
CASSFGASNEQFF
>TRBV4-1|TRBJ2-5
CASSQVLGPGTSAQYF
>TRBV12-3/TRBV12-4|TRBJ1-1
CASSFTWILNTEAFF
>TRBV5-1|TRBJ2-2
CASGENSGTSNTWELFF
>TRBV6-5|TRBJ2-2
CANSYWAGELFF
>TRBV20-1|-
CSARAQWDQTQYF
>TRBV11-2|TRBJ2-2
CASSDPGGGGFGGELFF
>TRBV6-6|TRBJ2-1
CACSWGGGAYNEQFF
>TRBV5-1|TRBJ1-1
CASTLEGRNTEAFF